This T cell receptor (beta chain) was captured in a study of T cell repertoires in cytomegalovirus infection. On the study more broadly: Carrying CMV and the relevant HLA type showed in public TCR beta signatures. Findings and limits, study-wide: There were carriers of CMV plus the relevant HLA, and cumulative public TCR beta family frequency identified them. In two of eight donors, the top clonotype was HLA-C-restricted CMV-specific.

In TCRdb, the reads were re-called with MiXCR into one record per CDR3 protein. The data hold hundreds of thousands of distinct CDR3 sequences, with approximately 10% observed a single time. This CDR3 region has 13 residues. The germline V gene has CDR1 SGHAT and CDR2 FQNNGV. Trimming removed 2 bases at V and 6 bases at J, with 8 bases between. Concerning this clonotype: Its antigen is unknown.

The sample taken for sequencing was PBMCs. The origin of this receptor is a human donor in good health (CMV status not recorded). Some clones in this sample may be carry-over from other donors' samples. The V gene is TRBV11-2, the J gene TRBJ1-5, with D uncertain. The CDR3 coding sequence is TGTGCCAGCAGCTTATCCCTAGCTCAGCCCCAGCATTTT. This translates into CASSLSLAQPQHF.